This entry is about one T cell receptor beta chain. Germline CDR1 is KGHSH and CDR2 is LQKENI. This CDR3 is built from 15 residues. TCRdb reprocessed the 5' RACE reads and reports one entry per CDR3 protein, with no DNA. This sample's table reports about 170,000 distinct CDR3 sequences. These data belong to a study of T cells expressing NK-cell markers. For the study at large: It was sorted CD3+CD56+NKG2C+, CD3+CD56+NKG2C- and CD3+CD56-NKG2C+ T cells that supplied the TCR beta repertoires.

The J gene is TRBJ2-1, the V gene TRBV18; TCRdb lists TRBD2, though no DNA is available to test this call. This sequence originates from a man aged 18 to 70 in good health. The material sequenced was blood T cells: a sorted CD56 or NKG2C T cell subset, CD4+ or CD8+ T cells, or bulk PBMC T cells (not recorded which). Here the CDR3 reads CASSTTSGGSNEQFF.